Each of the 24 T cell receptor beta chains below was sequenced from the same sample in a study of blood T cell repertoires in COVID-19. Clones were sequenced by immunoSEQ multiplex PCR, and TCRdb holds only the in-frame ones, with some missing. Of 120,000 or so clones listed, 65% to 90% were seen once; the top ten hold 27%. Sequencing was performed on peripheral blood. Every receptor here comes from a woman older than 75 with acute or convalescent COVID-19.

The rearrangement joins TRBV6-5 to TRBJ2-7; D possibly corresponds to TRBD2 (6 bases). The CDR3 totals 12 residues. Germline V CDR1 and CDR2: MNHEY, SVGAGI. Deletions cut 6 bases from V and 7 bases from J, with 13 bases between. CDR3 coding DNA: TGTGCCAGCAGCGCAAGCGGGTGGGAGCAGTACGTC. It codes for CASSASGWEQYV.

The chain combines TRBV4-3 with TRBJ1-2; no clear D. This CDR3 is built from 16 residues. Germline CDR1 reads LGHNA; CDR2 reads YSLEER. V was shortened by 4 bases and J by 4 bases, with 19 bases between the two germline ends. The CDR3 DNA reads as TGCGCCAGCAGCCCACACCCCGAACAACAGCTCTATGGCTACACCTTC. This encodes CASSPHPEQQLYGYTF.

This clone was seen only once. The rearrangement joins TRBV5-8 to TRBJ2-3, with 8 positions matching TRBD2. V was pared by 0 bases and J by 6 bases, with 3 bases of the junction left unmatched. Germline assignment: CDR1 SGHTS and CDR2 YDEGEE. The CDR3 is 14 amino acids. The CDR3 DNA reads TGTGCCAGCAGCTTGGAGGCTAGCGGGGATACGCAGTATTTT. Its protein product is CASSLEASGDTQYF. Full variable domain (outside the CDR3, taken from reference TRBV5-8 and TRBJ2-3): EAGVTQSPTHLIKTRGQQATLRCSPISGHTSVYWYQQALGLGLQFLLWYDEGEERNRGNFPPRFSGRQFPNYSSELNVNALELEDSALYLCASSLEASGDTQYFGPGTRLTVL.

The chain links TRBV20-1 to TRBJ2-5; D not resolved. The CDR3 extends over 11 amino acids. V was shortened by 4 bases and J by 5 bases, with 8 bases between the two germline ends. Germline CDR1 DFQATT, CDR2 SNEGSKA (reference sequence). This CDR3 reads CSAISRETQYF. CDR3 sequence (DNA): TGCAGTGCTATATCGCGCGAGACCCAGTACTTC.

Many counts were recorded for this clone. V gene TRBV24-1 combines with J gene TRBJ1-5; perhaps TRBD1 as D (5 bases). CDR1 and CDR2 from the germline V gene are KGHDR and SFDVKD. V lost 1 base, J lost 0 bases, and 15 bases lay in between. The CDR3 has 18 residues. CDR3 DNA: TGTGCCACCAGTGATTTCCCCAGGGCCCCTTATAGCAATCAGCCCCAGCATTTT. Encoded protein: CATSDFPRAPYSNQPQHF.

The chain carries TRBV3-1 (or the pseudogene TRBV3-2) and TRBJ1-2; 7 bases are a match to TRBD1. Unmatched junction bases numbered 6, after V lost 0 bases and J lost 8 bases. In germline, CDR1 is LGHDT, CDR2 YNNKEL (reference sequence). This CDR3 contains 14 residues. The CDR3 sequence: CASSQESTGTGYTF. DNA for the CDR3: TGTGCCAGCAGCCAAGAGTCGACAGGGACCGGCTACACCTTC.

This sequence joins TRBV7-9 and TRBJ1-1, with TRBD1 matching 11 bases. This CDR3 has 14 residues. The germline gives CDR1 SEHNR, CDR2 FQNEAQ (reference sequence). V trimming: 5 bases; J trimming: 4 bases; junction bases outside the gene matches: 3. CDR3 bases: TGTGCCAGCAGCCGGGGACAGGGGGTCACTGAAGCTTTCTTT. It codes for CASSRGQGVTEAFF.

The V gene is TRBV7-2, the J gene TRBJ2-2; D ambiguous. The germline V gene has CDR1 SGHTA and CDR2 FQGNSA. The CDR3 sequence is 15 residues long. Trimming cost V 5 bases and J 1 base, with 11 bases left between them. CDR3 sequence: CASSPVIKNTGELFF. CDR3 DNA: TGTGCCAGCAGCCCGGTTATCAAGAACACCGGGGAGCTGTTTTTT.

V usage is TRBV5-4 and J usage is TRBJ1-1; no firm D call. The CDR3 consists of 15 residues. The V gene lost 0 bases and the J gene lost 6 bases, with 15 bases spanning the gap. Germline V gene lookup returns CDR1 SGHNT and CDR2 YYREEE (reference sequence). CDR3 residues: CASSLAVGEGAEAFF. In DNA, the CDR3 is TGTGCCAGCAGCTTGGCCGTCGGGGAGGGCGCTGAAGCTTTCTTT.

The rearrangement links TRBV7-9 to TRBJ2-3, with TRBD2 identical over 12 bases. CDR3 size: 15 residues. Germline V lookup: CDR1 SEHNR, CDR2 FQNEAQ (reference sequence). J gave up 4 bases and V 5 bases, and 4 bases lay outside the gene matches. The CDR3 is CASSMTSGGADTQYF. CDR3 nucleotides: TGTGCCAGCAGCATGACTAGCGGGGGAGCAGATACGCAGTATTTT.

The chain has TRBV7-6 and TRBJ1-5, with D possibly matching TRBD1 (6 bases). The V end lost 2 bases, the J end lost 3 bases, and 11 bases lay between the germline ends. The CDR3 length is 15 residues. Germline V gene sequence: CDR1 SGHVS, CDR2 FNYEAQ. The CDR3 nucleotides read TGTGCCAGCAGCTTACGCGCAGGGGACAATCAGCCCCAGCATTTT. As protein: CASSLRAGDNQPQHF.

The J gene is TRBJ1-5, the V gene TRBV5-6; a weak D match, TRBD1 (6 bases). V lost 5 bases and J lost 7, with 16 bases in between. CDR1 and CDR2 from the germline V gene are SGHDT and YYEEEE. The CDR3 is 14 amino acids. DNA for the CDR3: TGTGCCAGCAGTAGACGACAGGTAGGGCAGCCCCAGCATTTT. This encodes CASSRRQVGQPQHF.

The chain joins TRBV6-5 to TRBJ1-1; a weak D match, TRBD1 (6 bases). The germline V gene has CDR1 MNHEY and CDR2 SVGAGI. V was trimmed by 4 bases and J by 8 bases, leaving 17 bases between them. The CDR3 is 14 amino acids. This CDR3 reads CASSSQGLVPEAFF. CDR3 bases: TGTGCCAGCAGTTCCCAGGGGCTGGTCCCAGAAGCTTTCTTT.

The genes are TRBV6-5 and TRBJ2-7; D may be TRBD2 (6 bases). V was trimmed by 8 bases and J by 6 bases, leaving 14 bases between them. This CDR3 comprises 12 residues. Per germline, CDR1 MNHEY and CDR2 SVGAGI. CDR3 DNA sequence: TGTGCCAGCGCCAGGCGGGGCGCCGAGCAGTACGTC. As protein: CASARRGAEQYV.

This clone was observed many times. Its ends do not fully match the called genes, so a read error is possible. The chain uses TRBV2 and TRBJ1-4; D is possibly TRBD1 (6 bases). In germline, CDR1 is SNHLY, CDR2 FYNNEI. This CDR3 has 13 amino acids. The CDR3 nucleotides are TGTGCCAGCGGTGAGGACAGCGGTGAAAAACTGTTTTTT. Its protein product is CASGEDSGEKLFF. The full variable domain, with the rest looked up from reference TRBV2 and TRBJ1-4, is EPEVTQTPSHQVTQMGQEVILRCVPISNHLYFYWYRQILGQKVEFLVSFYNNEISEKSEIFDDQFSVERPDGSNFTLKIRSTKLEDSAMYFCASGEDSGEKLFFGSGTQLSVL.

This chain uses TRBV6-5 with TRBJ1-4; weak D call: TRBD1 (6 bases). The V and J ends lost 0 bases and 2 bases respectively, with 10 bases between them. The CDR3 has 16 residues. Germline CDR1 reads MNHEY; CDR2 reads SVGAGI. The CDR3 DNA follows: TGTGCCAGCAGTTACTCGAAAAGGGGGACTAATGAAAAACTGTTTTTT. This gives the protein CASSYSKRGTNEKLFF.

CDR3 sequence reads: CASSLGNSYEQYF. The CDR3 DNA sequence: TGTGCCAGCAGCTTAGGTAACTCCTACGAGCAGTACTTC. The V call is TRBV7-9, the J call TRBJ2-7, with D hard to call. Germline values: CDR1 SEHNR, CDR2 FQNEAQ (reference sequence). The CDR3 consists of 13 residues. The V end was cut by 1 base, the J end by 0 bases, with 4 bases between.

This clone was found once. The CDR3 sequence: CASSPGAWGGPQHF. In DNA, the CDR3 is TGTGCCAGCTCACCGGGGGCCTGGGGTGGGCCCCAGCATTTT. The chain combines TRBV18 with TRBJ1-5; TRBD1 is a possible D gene (6 bases). The germline V gene encodes CDR1 KGHSH and CDR2 LQKENI. CDR3 size: 14 residues. Trimming shortened V by 3 bases and J by 9 bases, and 15 bases separated the two germline ends.

The chain recombines TRBV5-1 with TRBJ2-1; possible D gene TRBD2, 5 bases. Germline V gene lookup returns CDR1 SGHRS and CDR2 YFSETQ. This CDR3 spans 14 amino acids. V was trimmed by 4 bases and J by 8 bases, leaving 16 bases between them. The CDR3 spells CASSPAEGFYEQFF. DNA of the CDR3: TGCGCCAGCAGCCCAGCCGAGGGTTTTTATGAGCAGTTCTTC.

This chain joins TRBV2 and TRBJ2-7; 8 positions match TRBD1. Looked up from germline, CDR1 is SNHLY and CDR2 is FYNNEI. The length of the CDR3 is 16 residues. With 8 bases clipped from V and 7 bases from J, the junction kept 19 bases outside the gene matches. Written as DNA, the CDR3 is TGTGCCAGCGGTATATCGACCGGGACAGGTTCATTGGAGCAGTACTTC. Protein product: CASGISTGTGSLEQYF.

The rearrangement uses TRBV9 and TRBJ1-6; D unclear. The CDR3 consists of 16 residues. CDR1 and CDR2 (germline): SGDLS, YYNGEE. Trimming took 3 bases from V and 0 from J, leaving 10 bases between them. The DNA of the CDR3 is TGTGCCAGCAGCGGGACTCCTGACTCCTATAATTCACCCCTCCACTTT. This gives the protein CASSGTPDSYNSPLHF.

This clone appeared a few times. This chain joins TRBV6-5 and TRBJ2-2; D remains unclear. V lost 6 bases, J lost 5 bases, and 10 bases lay in between. This CDR3 has 13 residues. Per germline, CDR1 MNHEY and CDR2 SVGAGI. The CDR3 is CASRFRDTGELFF. The CDR3 nucleotides read TGTGCCAGCAGGTTTAGAGATACCGGGGAGCTGTTTTTT.

The chain joins TRBV28 to TRBJ1-6; D is perhaps TRBD1 (5 bases). CDR3 length: 14 residues. Germline CDR1 and CDR2: MDHEN and SYDVKM. V was cut by 7 bases and J by 6 bases, with 13 bases left in between. The DNA for the CDR3 is TGTGCCAGCACGAGAAGAAGGGGTAATTCACCCCTCCACTTT. This gives the protein CASTRRRGNSPLHF.

This sequence joins TRBV6-6 and TRBJ1-5; maybe TRBD1 (5 bases). Trimming took off 4 bases at V and 7 bases at J, with 14 bases between the two ends. This CDR3 contains 14 residues. The V gene's germline CDR1 is MNHNY and CDR2 SVGAGI (reference sequence). The CDR3 DNA sequence: TGTGCCAGCAGTTTCGGGGGTGAGGGACAGCCCCAGCATTTT. Translating gives CASSFGGEGQPQHF.